The rows below give T cell receptor beta chains drawn from one sample of a study of T cells after yellow fever vaccination. TCRdb re-called the 5' RACE reads through MiXCR, storing one row per CDR3 protein. The data contain 610,000 or so distinct CDR3 sequences, more than 9% of them singletons. Sequences were derived from PBMCs, sampled on the day of the yellow fever booster vaccination. The receptors originated from a man aged 25 to 40 who received the YFV17D yellow fever vaccine. CDR3s include the opening cysteine and the closing phenylalanine or tryptophan. The order of the fields is V gene, J gene, CDR3 protein.

>TRBV29-1|TRBJ2-7
CSVKREAAYEQYF
>TRBV15|TRBJ2-7
CATSRRGGTYEQYF
>TRBV7-2|TRBJ1-6
CASSFWRPAFNSPLHF
>TRBV6-6|TRBJ2-5
CASSYRRTDLFQETQYF
>TRBV12-3/TRBV12-4|TRBJ2-1
CASSPTSGPGFF
>TRBV20-1|TRBJ2-3
CSASETSGRYTQYF
>TRBV29-1|TRBJ1-1
CSVGSPSMVLGAFF
>TRBV28|TRBJ2-5
CASSSFQETQYF
>TRBV9|TRBJ2-2
CASSLWTSGVTGELFF
>TRBV11-2|TRBJ2-1
CASSFLGAEFF
>TRBV20-1|TRBJ2-5
CSARGPAGNQETQYF
>TRBV15|TRBJ2-3
CATSQQPDTQYF
>TRBV5-1|TRBJ2-5
CASSSGAGQETQYF
>TRBV5-1|TRBJ1-1
CASSLGGVLGTEAFF
>TRBV27|TRBJ2-1
CARECRTSSYNEQFF
>TRBV3-1|TRBJ2-5
CASSQGIETQYF
>TRBV4-2|TRBJ2-7
CASRGNYEQYF
>TRBV12-3/TRBV12-4|TRBJ2-3
CASSYGQGTQYF
>TRBV27|TRBJ2-7
CASSIGTGVYEQYF
>TRBV6-2/TRBV6-3|TRBJ2-1
CASSWNPRGALGDEQFF
>TRBV20-1|TRBJ2-1
CSASSELAGANEQFF
>TRBV15|TRBJ1-1
CATSREIYRNTEAFF